This T cell receptor beta chain derives from a study of T-cell reconstitution after alpha-beta-depleted transplantation in children. Study-level results: Where some patients showed high TCRbeta diversity at day 60, it came from recipient T cells and thymic progenitors that had survived. After transplant, at about two months, alpha-beta T cells were reportedly derived from several hundred expanded graft clones. After one year, T-cell counts and TCRbeta diversity mostly came from new T cells.

CDR1 and CDR2 (germline): SGHTA, FQGNSA. The CDR3 totals 15 residues. V gave up 6 bases and J gave up 5 bases; unmatched junction bases: 7. Preparation of the TCRbeta library was carried out with unique molecular identifiers. TCRdb analysed the PCR reads with MiXCR anew, one entry per CDR3 protein. The sample lists roughly 280,000 distinct CDR3 sequences, more than 9% occurring once. This clonotype appeared a few times. What it recognizes is unknown. Sequencing was performed on peripheral blood, taken 180 days after TCRalphabeta/CD19-depleted stem cell transplant. This chain connects TRBV7-2 to TRBJ2-5, with 12 bases that match TRBD2. This receptor was identified in a male patient between 2 and 15 years old who had a stem cell transplant for chronic granulomatous disease, so the T cells may come from the graft donor. The CDR3 is CASRITGTSGETQYF. Here the CDR3 DNA reads TGTGCCAGCAGGATCACCGGGACTAGCGGGGAGACCCAGTACTTC.